This T cell receptor beta chain was retrieved from a study of shared clonotypes between healthy human individuals (TCRdb year 2020). Regarding the study in general: A couple of women and a few men aged 18 to 49 years were included in the cohort. For each donor, CD4 naive and CD4 memory were each run on three plates, CD8 naive on two plates, and CD8 memory on one plate. To estimate repertoire size and how much clonotype sharing occurs between individuals, the study deeply sequenced the blood TCR repertoires of roughly 5 healthy adults. Per donor, leukapheresis produced somewhere between about 0.85 and 10 billion PBMCs. To increase sequencing depth and limit assay-specific biases, different laboratories used diverse techniques to prepare libraries and sequence TCR repertoires. Summary of the overall study and its limitations: Sampling was restricted to blood, and TCR repertoires in tissues likely differ from the TCR repertoires found in blood. Based on pairwise subsampling, the degree of clonotype sharing among donors was expected to be affected by sequencing depth. Around 5% of naive CD4, 3% to 3.5% of naive CD8, 2.3% of memory CD4, and approximately 0.39% of memory CD8 clonotypes were shared across a few donors. Compared with non-shared clonotypes, the clonotypes found in all four sorted-subset donors had higher generation probabilities. Estimated clonotype richness was generally larger for naive than for memory subsets. Rarefaction of sorted-subset datasets indicated incomplete sequencing despite the large sequencing depth. Because the study included a small number of donors, the genetic and exposure-history diversity represented was limited.

Using the deep immunoSEQ assay, TCR CDR3 regions were amplified from genomic DNA by multiplex PCR. Extracted genomic DNA from each cell subset was spread evenly across all wells of several immunoSEQ 96-well plates, with each plate serving as a replicate. Each replicate PCR for sorted subsets received about 180 ng genomic DNA, equal to about 30,000 T cell genomes. Purified libraries were measured with a Qubit 3.0 fluorometer, size-checked on a Bioanalyzer 2100, and measured again with the KAPA Library Quantification kit. A separate single-read 150-cycle Illumina NextSeq 550 flow cell was used to sequence each immunoSEQ 96-well plate. Per the original workflow: Because the immunoSEQ output included only junctional sequences and no quality scores, the filtering could not be the same as the filtering used for full-length reads. To assign V/J genes and CDR3, sequences were annotated against IMGT germline references using PyIR, a Python wrapper for IgBLAST v1.9. Reads were filtered out if the reads had weak V/J assignments (E-value above 1e-6), no CDR3, stop codons, out-of-frame junctions, or ambiguous translated residues. V3J clonotypes were defined by identical inferred V gene, J gene, and CDR3 amino acid sequence. To compute the percentage overlap between repertoires, the number of shared unique clonotypes was divided by the size of the smaller repertoire. Three approaches were used to assess repertoire richness: RTK rarefaction, the Chao1 estimator, and Recon v2.1 estimates of unobserved clonotypes. Generation probabilities for all TCRbeta clonotypes obtained by the gDNA method from a handful of donors were computed using OLGA. Not all clones reach the TCRdb copy of this immuneACCESS table, which keeps in-frame sequences only. Checked studies attribute under half of the gap to unresolved V genes and leave the rest unexplained. From that table come the V and J calls and clone size; the DNA was used to work out D and trimming. Counted in this sample were about 610,000 clones; more than 95% of them appeared once. Roughly 0.055% of the sample comes from the top ten.

The donors were healthy, HIV-negative adults with no recently reported acute infections or vaccinations. All donors were Caucasian adults living in Nashville, Tennessee, USA. CD4+ T cells were enriched through magnetic negative selection, after which naive cells were positively selected on CD45RA and the remaining negative fraction served as the memory subset. Blood was collected by leukapheresis, and PBMCs were isolated by Ficoll-Histopaque density gradient centrifugation and then cryopreserved in liquid nitrogen vapor phase. Analytical flow cytometry was used to check the purity and quantity of each magnetically sorted T cell population. Genomic DNA was isolated from every sorted fraction and measured by UV absorbance on a Nanodrop 2000c. Notes on this clone: Its antigen is unknown. The record has no base qualities; no much larger clone is one base away.

CDR1 and CDR2 were assigned from the germline V gene as SGHRS and YFSETQ. Including cysteine and phenylalanine, the CDR3 has 15 amino acids. The DNA shown is the 45-base CDR3, in frame from base 1. Trimming at the junction amounts to 0 bases on V and 0 bases on J, and the germline ends lie 6 bases apart. The origin of this receptor is a woman aged 25 to 45 in good health. The chain is made from TRBV5-1 and TRBJ1-4, with no reliable assignment of the D segment. The sample comprised naive CD4+ T cells sorted from blood. What the cell subset or site label conveys for this sample: CD45RA+ positively selected. Read as DNA, the sequence is TGCGCCAGCAGCTTGGAGGCAGCAACTAATGAAAAACTGTTTTTT. Protein translation: CASSLEAATNEKLFF.